These 10 T cell receptor beta chains were all obtained from the same sample, sequenced in a study of CD8+CD57+ T cells in acquired aplastic anemia. Genomic DNA served as template for TCR beta VDJ and CDR3 profiling. MiXCR was run by TCRdb on the reads, yielding one entry per CDR3 protein. In the table there are approximately 220,000 distinct CDR3 sequences, roughly 53% of which are singletons. The patients chosen for sequencing had shown expansion of CD8+CD57+ cells (detected by flow cytometry). Sequencing was performed on sorted CD4+, CD8+, or CD8+CD57+ T cells (not recorded which) from PBMCs. The receptors originated from a human donor with aplastic anemia.

The V and J genes are TRBV20-1 and TRBJ1-2, with TRBD1 as a possible D gene (6 bases). Per germline, CDR1 DFQATT and CDR2 SNEGSKA (reference sequence). The CDR3 consists of 12 residues. V lost 3 bases and J lost 8, with 13 bases in between. The CDR3 sequence: CSASVGGDGYTF. The CDR3 coding sequence is TGCAGTGCTAGTGTCGGGGGCGACGGCTACACCTTC.

This clonotype occurred a few times. The chain carries TRBV11-2 and TRBJ2-7; perhaps TRBD2 as D (6 bases). This CDR3 has 15 residues. Trimming took 3 bases from V and 4 from J, leaving 16 bases between them. The germline V gene encodes CDR1 SGHAT and CDR2 FQNNGV. The DNA for the CDR3 is TGTGCCAGCAGCTTGCGAGGTGGGGGGACTTACGAGCAGTACTTC. It specifies CASSLRGGGTYEQYF.

This clonotype has only one observation. A much larger clone differs from this one at a single base, so this may be a read error. The rearrangement links TRBV19 to TRBJ2-1; maybe TRBD1 (7 bases). The CDR3 sequence is 15 residues long. The V gene lost 5 bases and the J gene lost 6 bases, with 17 bases spanning the gap. Germline CDR1 is LNHDA and CDR2 is SQIVND (reference sequence). The CDR3 region is CASSETGTSSNEQFF. CDR3 bases: TGTGCCAGTAGTGAGACAGGGACTTCTTCCAATGAGCAGTTCTTC.

This rearrangement joins TRBV7-6 to TRBJ1-1; D ambiguous. This CDR3 is built from 14 residues. Trimming left V 1 base short and J 1 base short, with 7 bases between. From germline, CDR1 is SGHVS and CDR2 FNYEAQ. CDR3 sequence (DNA): TGTGCCAGCAGCTTAGGGGCAGGGAACACTGAAGCTTTCTTT. Protein sequence: CASSLGAGNTEAFF.

The V call is TRBV28, the J call TRBJ1-5, with 10 bases lining up with TRBD1. This CDR3 spans 13 amino acids. The J segment lost 3 bases and the V segment lost 11 bases, leaving 4 bases of the junction unmatched. CDR1 is MDHEN and CDR2 is SYDVKM in the germline V gene. CDR3 nucleotide sequence: TGTGCCTGCGGGACAGGGGTCAATCAGCCCCAGCATTTT. Translated: CACGTGVNQPQHF. Complete variable domain (other parts from reference TRBV28 and TRBJ1-5): DVKVTQSSRYLVKRTGEKVFLECVQDMDHENMFWYRQDPGLGLRLIYFSYDVKMKEKGDIPEGYSVSREKKERFSLILESASTNQTSMYLCACGTGVNQPQHFGDGTRLSIL.

The CDR3 here is CSVEDGRGSGYTF. CDR3 DNA sequence: TGCAGCGTTGAAGATGGGAGGGGAAGTGGCTACACCTTC. The genes are TRBV29-1 and TRBJ1-2; D may be TRBD1 (5 bases). The V end was cut by 0 bases, the J end by 7 bases, with 12 bases between. This CDR3 has 13 amino acids. Germline-derived CDR1 and CDR2 are SQVTM and ANQGSEA.

The chain links TRBV5-1 to TRBJ1-5; 12 nucleotides line up with TRBD1. The germline V gene encodes CDR1 SGHRS and CDR2 YFSETQ. Germline trimming cut 2 bases from V and 5 bases from J; bases unmatched to any gene: 5. The CDR3 spans 16 residues. CDR3 sequence (DNA): TGCGCCAGCAGCTTAGGGGACAGGGGGCTGTATCAGCCCCAGCATTTT. Translation: CASSLGDRGLYQPQHF. Full variable domain (outside the CDR3, taken from reference TRBV5-1 and TRBJ1-5): KAGVTQTPRYLIKTRGQQVTLSCSPISGHRSVSWYQQTPGQGLQFLFEYFSETQRNKGNFPGRFSGRQFSNSRSEMNVSTLELGDSALYLCASSLGDRGLYQPQHFGDGTRLSIL.

This clonotype occurred many times. The chain is built from TRBV5-1 and TRBJ2-7; TRBD2 is a possible D gene (6 bases). V was cut by 4 bases and J by 1 base, with 12 bases left in between. CDR1 is SGHRS, CDR2 YFSETQ, per germline. This CDR3 has 14 residues. In nucleotides, the CDR3 is TGCGCCAGCAGCCCGGGACTCGGATCCTACGAGCAGTACTTC. Translated: CASSPGLGSYEQYF.

This clonotype was found many times. The V and J genes are TRBV6-6 and TRBJ1-6; 7 nucleotides line up with TRBD1. Germline CDR1 and CDR2: MNHNY and SVGAGI (reference sequence). J gave up 10 bases and V 0 bases, and 6 bases lay outside the gene matches. The CDR3 loop spans 15 amino acids. CDR3 in DNA: TGTGCCAGCAGTTACTCCGGGACAGTGAACTCACCCCTCCACTTT. This encodes CASSYSGTVNSPLHF.

V and J are TRBV7-2 and TRBJ1-2; D possibly corresponds to TRBD1 (6 bases). Trimming took 5 bases from V and 1 from J, leaving 14 bases between them. CDR1 is SGHTA, CDR2 FQGNSA, per germline. The CDR3 is 15 amino acids. CDR3 amino acids: CASSATGALNYGYTF. The CDR3 region has the DNA TGTGCCAGCAGCGCGACAGGCGCCCTTAACTATGGCTACACCTTC. Full variable domain (rest looked up from reference TRBV7-2 and TRBJ1-2): GAGVSQSPSNKVTEKGKDVELRCDPISGHTALYWYRQSLGQGLEFLIYFQGNSAPDKSGLPSDRFSAERTGGSVSTLTIQRTQQEDSAVYLCASSATGALNYGYTFGSGTRLTVV.